The 20 T cell receptor beta chains below all came from one sample that was sequenced in a study of T-cell reconstitution after alpha-beta-depleted transplantation in children. The authors prepared the TCRbeta library with unique molecular identifiers. MiXCR, applied by TCRdb to the PCR reads, yields one record per CDR3 protein. In the table there are approximately 220,000 distinct CDR3 sequences, around a sixth of which are singletons. Sequences were derived from PBMCs, mostly from graft donor cells, sampled 360 days after TCRalphabeta/CD19-depleted stem cell transplant. Receptors were obtained from a male patient under 10 years old who had a stem cell transplant for acute lymphoblastic leukemia, so the T cells may come from the graft donor.

This clonotype occurred a few times. V usage is TRBV5-6 and J usage is TRBJ1-6, with 10 bases matching TRBD1. With V trimmed by 6 bases and J by 5 bases, 5 bases remained unmatched. The CDR3 extends over 15 amino acids. Germline CDR1 reads SGHDT; CDR2 reads YYEEEE. CDR3 nucleotide sequence: TGTGCCAGCACCTGGACAGGGGGGAATAATTCACCCCTCCACTTT. Amino acid sequence: CASTWTGGNNSPLHF.

The sample holds many counts of this clonotype. V is TRBV20-1 and J is TRBJ2-7, with 7 bases lining up with TRBD2. Germline loops: CDR1 DFQATT, CDR2 SNEGSKA (reference sequence). Germline trimming cut 5 bases from V and 0 bases from J; bases unmatched to any gene: 10. CDR3 length: 15 residues. The CDR3 sequence: CSADNREGSSYEQYF. CDR3 DNA sequence: TGCAGTGCTGATAATAGGGAGGGGAGCTCCTACGAGCAGTACTTC.

This clonotype was counted many times. CDR3 in amino acids: CASSWGETQYF. As DNA, the CDR3 is TGTGCCAGCAGTTGGGGCGAGACCCAGTACTTC. The gene calls are TRBV27 and TRBJ2-5; D is possibly TRBD1 (5 bases). V was shortened by 4 bases and J by 5 bases, with 5 bases between the two germline ends. CDR3 length equals 11 residues. Germline V gene lookup returns CDR1 MNHEY and CDR2 SMNVEV (reference sequence).

The rearrangement joins TRBV6-2 or TRBV6-3 to TRBJ2-5; no firm D call. The CDR3 consists of 14 residues. The germline V and J ends were trimmed by 0 bases and 5 bases, with 10 bases remaining between them. Germline CDR1 MNHEY, CDR2 SVGEGT. This CDR3 is CASSYSKSRETQYF. Here the CDR3 DNA reads TGTGCCAGCAGTTACTCGAAATCCCGGGAGACCCAGTACTTC.

This clonotype was counted between two and nine times. The chain combines TRBV7-2 with TRBJ2-1; 7 bases fit TRBD2. CDR3 length: 16 residues. J lost 3 bases, V lost 4 bases, and 9 bases had no gene match. CDR1 is SGHTA and CDR2 is FQGNSA in the germline V gene. The CDR3: CASSSLAGVLYNEQFF. DNA of the CDR3: TGTGCCAGCAGCTCCCTGGCGGGAGTGCTCTACAATGAGCAGTTCTTC. Variable domain in full (rest from reference TRBV7-2 and TRBJ2-1): GAGVSQSPSNKVTEKGKDVELRCDPISGHTALYWYRQSLGQGLEFLIYFQGNSAPDKSGLPSDRFSAERTGGSVSTLTIQRTQQEDSAVYLCASSSLAGVLYNEQFFGPGTRLTVL.

The V and J genes are TRBV25-1 and TRBJ2-7, with D possibly being TRBD1 (7 bases). Germline CDR1 MGHDK, CDR2 SYGVNS. There are 14 residues in the CDR3. The V end lost 7 bases, the J end lost 2 bases, and 15 bases lay between the germline ends. The CDR3 DNA reads TGTGCCAGCAAACGCCAGGGGGAGGCCTACGAGCAGTACTTC. This codes for CASKRQGEAYEQYF.

The J gene is TRBJ2-7, the V gene TRBV27; D gene ambiguous. V was cut by 4 bases and J by 0 bases, with 10 bases left in between. The germline gives CDR1 MNHEY, CDR2 SMNVEV (reference sequence). CDR3 length: 14 amino acids. The CDR3 sequence: CASSSSVSSYEQYF. The CDR3, as DNA: TGTGCCAGCAGTTCCTCGGTAAGCTCCTACGAGCAGTACTTC.

This clonotype was observed a few times. The CDR3 DNA sequence: TGCGCCAGCAGCCAAGTCCAGGGGGACACCATATATTTT. Amino acid sequence: CASSQVQGDTIYF. The chain recombines TRBV4-3 with TRBJ1-3; 7 bases align to TRBD1. Losses at the gene ends were 1 base for V and 8 bases for J; bases not matched to a gene: 2. CDR3 length equals 13 residues. Germline V lookup: CDR1 LGHNA, CDR2 YSLEER.

This clonotype was counted between two and nine times. The chain employs TRBV15 and TRBJ1-6; D perhaps matches TRBD1 (6 bases). The CDR3 runs 15 residues. The V gene lost 3 bases and the J gene lost 6 bases, with 12 bases spanning the gap. Germline V gene lookup returns CDR1 LNHNV and CDR2 YYDKDF (reference sequence). The CDR3 coding sequence is TGTGCCACCAGCAGGGACAGAAACGTTAATTCACCCCTCCACTTT. Residues: CATSRDRNVNSPLHF.

This clonotype was recorded a few times. The V gene is TRBV7-9, the J gene TRBJ1-1; D is possibly TRBD1 (5 bases). Germline lookup yields CDR1 SEHNR and CDR2 FQNEAQ (reference sequence). The CDR3 is 14 residues long. Trimming stripped 6 bases from V and 1 base from J, with 12 bases between. CDR3: CASSDRRANTEAFF. CDR3 nucleotide sequence: TGTGCCAGCAGTGACAGACGGGCGAACACTGAAGCTTTCTTT.

This clonotype has just a few counts. The rearrangement links TRBV4-3 to TRBJ1-1, with no clear D. Trimming removed 0 bases from V and 7 bases from J, with 15 bases in between. This CDR3 comprises 15 residues. Germline lookup yields CDR1 LGHNA and CDR2 YSLEER. The chain's CDR3 is CASSQEKGTGFEAFF. In nucleotides, the CDR3 is TGCGCCAGCAGCCAAGAGAAGGGAACGGGATTTGAAGCTTTCTTT.

The chain recombines TRBV7-8 with TRBJ2-7; D perhaps matches TRBD1 (7 bases). The CDR3 has 17 amino acids. V lost 6 bases, J lost 2 bases, and 23 bases lay in between. CDR1 SGHVS and CDR2 FQNEAQ come from the germline V gene. Here the CDR3 DNA reads TGTGCCAGCAGTCCATATCCTGGAGGGGGCTTTCCCTACGAGCAGTACTTC. Amino acids: CASSPYPGGGFPYEQYF. The full variable domain, in which reference TRBV7-8 and TRBJ2-7 provide the parts outside the CDR3, is GAGVSQSPRYKVAKRGQDVALRCDPISGHVSLFWYQQALGQGPEFLTYFQNEAQLDKSGLPSDRFFAERPEGSVSTLKIQRTQQEDSAVYLCASSPYPGGGFPYEQYFGPGTRLTVT.

This clonotype was counted a few times. The chain has TRBV12-3 or TRBV12-4 and TRBJ2-1, with D unclear. The CDR3 loop spans 16 amino acids. Trimming removed 3 bases from V and 1 base from J, with 13 bases in between. The CDR3 sequence is CASSLSSLRSYNEQFF. CDR3 sequence (DNA): TGTGCCAGCAGTTTGTCCTCTTTGCGGTCCTACAATGAGCAGTTCTTC.

In DNA form, the CDR3 reads TGCGCCAGCAGCTTGGGACGTTGGGGGTACACTGAAGCTTTCTTT. Translation gives CASSLGRWGYTEAFF. The gene calls are TRBV5-1 and TRBJ1-1; D is perhaps TRBD1 (5 bases). Germline V gene lookup returns CDR1 SGHRS and CDR2 YFSETQ. V dropped 0 bases and J dropped 3 bases, with 12 bases sitting between them. The CDR3 has 15 amino acids.

Only a few counts were recorded for this clonotype. The J gene is TRBJ2-6, the V gene TRBV6-5; D is ambiguous. This CDR3 region has 18 residues. V was shortened by 0 bases and J by 0 bases, with 12 bases between the two germline ends. Germline V gives CDR1 MNHEY, CDR2 SVGAGI. CDR3 DNA sequence: TGTGCCAGCAGTTACTCGCCCTCCCTATTCTCTGGGGCCAACGTCCTGACTTTC. This gives the protein CASSYSPSLFSGANVLTF.

The V call is TRBV12-3 or TRBV12-4, the J call TRBJ2-7; TRBD2 matches at 7 bases. CDR3 length: 15 residues. V dropped 3 bases and J dropped 3; count of bases not matched to a gene: 8. Here the CDR3 DNA reads TGTGCCAGCAGTTTCGGAGCGGGGAACGTCTACGAGCAGTACTTC. This codes for CASSFGAGNVYEQYF.

This clonotype showed up many times. This chain uses TRBV10-3 with TRBJ2-1; the D is unclear. The CDR3 totals 11 residues. The V gene lost 10 bases and the J gene lost 5 bases, with 9 bases spanning the gap. Germline loops: CDR1 ENHRY, CDR2 SYGVKD. In DNA form, the CDR3 reads TGTGCCAGCTCCTCAGACAATGAGCAGTTCTTC. It is translated as CASSSDNEQFF.

This clonotype has just a few counts. This rearrangement joins TRBV28 to TRBJ2-7, with D possibly TRBD2 on 5 matching bases. V was trimmed by 3 bases and J by 6 bases, leaving 15 bases between them. From germline, CDR1 is MDHEN and CDR2 SYDVKM. The CDR3 spans 14 residues. The CDR3 here is CASSFGGPPVEQYF. CDR3 coding DNA: TGTGCCAGCAGTTTCGGCGGGCCGCCTGTCGAGCAGTACTTC.

In this sample, this clonotype turned up a few times. J is TRBJ2-7 and V is TRBV29-1; D gene uncertain. In germline, CDR1 is SQVTM, CDR2 ANQGSEA. V was clipped by 6 bases and J by 3 bases, with 15 bases between them. The CDR3 is made up of 13 amino acids. In DNA, the CDR3 is TGCAGCGTCCCGGCGCCTAGACACTACGAGCAGTACTTC. Translated: CSVPAPRHYEQYF.

The chain joins TRBV15 to TRBJ1-1; D is uncertain. CDR3 length equals 13 residues. Trimming left V 1 base short and J 1 base short, with 4 bases between. CDR1 is LNHNV, CDR2 YYDKDF, per germline (reference sequence). The CDR3, as DNA: TGTGCCACCAGCAGAGTTCCGAACACTGAAGCTTTCTTT. Protein sequence: CATSRVPNTEAFF.